The rows below give T cell receptor beta chains drawn from one sample of a study of blood T cells in healthy people across ages. TCRdb itself ran the 5' RACE reads through MiXCR, one entry per CDR3 protein. The sample carries roughly 1.7 million distinct CDR3 sequences, about 31% recorded once. The specimen was blood. The source of these receptors is a woman under 40 in good health. The CDR3 runs from the conserved cysteine through the conserved F or W.

cdr3_aa	j_call	v_call
CAISGGRTDTQYF	TRBJ2-3	TRBV10-3
CSATTWLRGFSQETQYF	TRBJ2-5	TRBV20-1
CASSYGVQDADGYTF	TRBJ1-2	TRBV6-6
CSVAPRAGAYEQYF	TRBJ2-7	TRBV29-1
CSVVGPQGLPYERYF	TRBJ2-4	TRBV29-1
CSAREAGRLENGYTF	TRBJ1-2	TRBV20-1
CSVAGGTGELFF	TRBJ2-2	TRBV29-1
CASSLTTSGGLTDTQYF	TRBJ2-3	TRBV5-1
CSATPGGVGEQYF	-	TRBV20-1
CASSRLAGEETQYF	TRBJ2-5	TRBV6-5
CASRTSGLAAYEQYF	TRBJ2-7	TRBV6-2/TRBV6-3
CASSYGDRGSYEQYF	TRBJ2-7	TRBV6-2/TRBV6-3
CASSSRFLSSYNEQFF	TRBJ2-1	TRBV12-3/TRBV12-4
CASSVDSGGVWEQFF	TRBJ2-1	TRBV9
CASSSSAGGGANVLTF	TRBJ2-6	TRBV6-6
CASSFNRGDEQYF	TRBJ2-7	TRBV12-3/TRBV12-4
CASSLTEAERETQYF	TRBJ2-5	TRBV7-3
CASSPTEQPNSPLHF	TRBJ1-6	TRBV5-1
CASSRKAQGGFSENTIYF	TRBJ1-3	TRBV4-2
CSVELMVAGELFF	TRBJ2-2	TRBV29-1
CASSFGPGTSEQFF	TRBJ2-1	TRBV5-4
CASSQEGGSGANVLTF	TRBJ2-6	TRBV4-1
CASSSPTGRSGRAYNEQFF	TRBJ2-1	TRBV5-1